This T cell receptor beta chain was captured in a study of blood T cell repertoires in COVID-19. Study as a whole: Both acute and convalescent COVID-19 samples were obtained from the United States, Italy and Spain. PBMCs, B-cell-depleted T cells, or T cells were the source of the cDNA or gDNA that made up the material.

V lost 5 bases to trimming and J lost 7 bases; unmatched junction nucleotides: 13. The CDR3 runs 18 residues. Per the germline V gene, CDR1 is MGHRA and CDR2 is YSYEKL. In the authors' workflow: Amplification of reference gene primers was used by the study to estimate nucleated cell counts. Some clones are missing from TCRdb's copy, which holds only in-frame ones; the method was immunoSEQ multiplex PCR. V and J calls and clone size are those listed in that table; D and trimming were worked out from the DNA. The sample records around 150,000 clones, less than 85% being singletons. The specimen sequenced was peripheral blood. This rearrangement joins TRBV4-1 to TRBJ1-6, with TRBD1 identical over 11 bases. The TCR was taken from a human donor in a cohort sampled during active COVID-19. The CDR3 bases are TGCGCCAGCAGCACTTGGACAGGGGGCTTCGACCTGAATTCACCCCTCCACTTT. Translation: CASSTWTGGFDLNSPLHF.